This T cell receptor (beta chain) was retrieved from a study of cytomegalovirus exposure and HLA in healthy donors. Amplification used 60 Vbeta primers and 13 Jbeta primers. This table comes from immunoSEQ multiplex PCR, and its TCRdb copy is limited to in-frame clones, with some not included. Here the sample spans 200,000 to 250,000 clones, approximately 90% being singletons. Turning to this clone: Antigen specificity is unknown.

CDR1 and CDR2 from the germline V gene are LGHNA and YSLEER. V was clipped by 0 bases and J by 7 bases, with 16 bases between them. There are 16 residues in the CDR3. Overall study findings and caveats: A later analysis linked a missense DCLRE1C variant to TCR beta V- and J-gene trimming. Earlier findings revealed that most TCR beta V segments proved productive either about 87% or about 30% of the time.

The sequence came from a woman aged 18-29 years in good health and CMV-seronegative. The chain employs TRBV4-3 and TRBJ2-1; D might be TRBD2 (7 bases). Specimen: PBMCs. CDR3 nucleotide sequence: TGCGCCAGCAGCCAAGATTTCCTAGGGGGGGCAAATGAGCAGTTCTTC. Amino acids: CASSQDFLGGANEQFF.